This T cell receptor beta chain was documented in a study of blood T cell repertoires in COVID-19. Study details: Spain, Italy and the United States supplied samples that represented acute and convalescent COVID-19.

With 0 bases clipped from V and 5 bases from J, the junction kept 10 bases outside the gene matches. Germline-derived CDR1 and CDR2 are GTSNPN and SVGIG (reference sequence). The CDR3 consists of 16 residues. In the original workflow: Scientists estimated how many nucleated cells there were by amplifying reference gene primers. The table came from immunoSEQ multiplex PCR; TCRdb's copy has only in-frame clones and leaves some out. That table supplies the V and J calls and clone size; D and trimming were determined from the DNA. The sample has fewer than 450,000 clones, about 90% seen once. Participants' reported clinical history set cohort assignment. All recovered Cohort 3 donors got two negative PCRs, got clearance, or saw symptom resolution.

The receptor was derived from a young woman who had recovered from COVID-19. The chain combines TRBV30 with TRBJ2-5; 9 bases are a match to TRBD2. The specimen was PBMCs or T cells enriched from blood (not recorded which). The CDR3 nucleotides are TGTGCCTGGAGTGTAGGCGGGGGGGCCTCGCTGGAGACCCAGTACTTC. It yields the protein CAWSVGGGASLETQYF.